These T cell receptor beta chains were read from a single sample in a study of human T cells and chemical hapten exposure. TCRdb independently ran MiXCR on the RACE reads; one entry per CDR3 protein. This table holds some 340,000 distinct CDR3 sequences, under 9% found once. The sequences come from whole blood, collected in connection with sensitization to the hapten diphenylcyclopropenone (DPC). The receptors were gathered from a woman between 18 and 30 years old with alopecia areata. Some clones in this sample may be carry-over from other donors' samples. Both conserved end residues are part of each CDR3. The order of the fields is CDR3 protein, CDR3 DNA, D gene, clone size, V gene, CDR3 length, J gene. D genes are given only for firm matches. Not every row has a clone size; where given, it reads once, few, many or a size class.

cdr3_aa: CSAMWNTEAFF
cdr3_nt: TGCAGCGCAATGTGGAACACTGAAGCTTTCTTT
d_call: -
clone_size: -
v_call: TRBV29-1
cdr3_length: 11
j_call: TRBJ1-1

cdr3_aa: CASSIRDRGPLNTGELFF
cdr3_nt: TGCGCCAGCAGCATCCGGGACAGGGGACCCTTGAACACCGGGGAGCTGTTTTTT
d_call: TRBD1
clone_size: few
v_call: TRBV5-1
cdr3_length: 18
j_call: TRBJ2-2

cdr3_aa: CASSLETVTDTQYF
cdr3_nt: TGCGCCAGCAGCTTGGAGACAGTCACAGATACGCAGTATTTT
d_call: -
clone_size: -
v_call: TRBV5-1
cdr3_length: 14
j_call: TRBJ2-3

cdr3_aa: CASSKSWTGIYF
cdr3_nt: TGTGCCAGCAGCAAAAGCTGGACAGGGATATATTTT
d_call: TRBD1
clone_size: many
v_call: TRBV7-9
cdr3_length: 12
j_call: TRBJ1-3

cdr3_aa: CASSQGGTGINEKLFF
cdr3_nt: TGTGCCAGCTCACAGGGCGGGACAGGGATTAATGAAAAACTGTTTTTT
d_call: TRBD1
clone_size: few
v_call: TRBV18
cdr3_length: 16
j_call: TRBJ1-4

cdr3_aa: CAISPGERPEKLFF
cdr3_nt: TGTGCCATCAGCCCAGGGGAAAGGCCCGAAAAACTGTTTTTT
d_call: -
clone_size: -
v_call: TRBV10-3
cdr3_length: 14
j_call: TRBJ1-4

cdr3_aa: CASRRGHHSDTQYF
cdr3_nt: TGTGCCAGCAGACGAGGCCATCACTCCGATACGCAGTATTTT
d_call: -
clone_size: many
v_call: TRBV7-2
cdr3_length: 14
j_call: TRBJ2-3

cdr3_aa: CASSFGLGPTSTDTQYF
cdr3_nt: TGTGCCAGCAGCTTCGGGCTAGGGCCAACTAGCACAGATACGCAGTATTTT
d_call: -
clone_size: many
v_call: TRBV7-2
cdr3_length: 17
j_call: TRBJ2-3

cdr3_aa: CASGFGQTTNEKLFF
cdr3_nt: TGTGCTAGTGGTTTTGGACAGACAACTAATGAAAAACTGTTTTTT
d_call: -
clone_size: few
v_call: TRBV12-5
cdr3_length: 15
j_call: TRBJ1-4

cdr3_aa: CASSFFPGELFF
cdr3_nt: TGTGCCAGCAGTTTTTTTCCCGGGGAGCTGTTTTTT
d_call: -
clone_size: -
v_call: TRBV28
cdr3_length: 12
j_call: TRBJ2-2

cdr3_aa: CASSQTGGMGSNYGYTF
cdr3_nt: TGTGCCAGCAGCCAAACAGGGGGCATGGGGTCGAACTATGGCTACACCTTC
d_call: TRBD1
clone_size: -
v_call: TRBV3-1
cdr3_length: 17
j_call: TRBJ1-2

cdr3_aa: CASSPWADTDTQYF
cdr3_nt: TGTGCCAGCAGCCCATGGGCAGACACAGATACGCAGTATTTT
d_call: -
clone_size: many
v_call: TRBV6-2/TRBV6-3
cdr3_length: 14
j_call: TRBJ2-3

cdr3_aa: CASSLWRGEVDYEQYF
cdr3_nt: TGTGCCAGCAGTCTTTGGCGGGGGGAGGTTGACTACGAGCAGTACTTC
d_call: TRBD2
clone_size: many
v_call: TRBV12-3/TRBV12-4
cdr3_length: 16
j_call: TRBJ2-7

cdr3_aa: CASSPSTGTEAFF
cdr3_nt: TGTGCCAGCTCACCTTCGACAGGCACTGAAGCTTTCTTT
d_call: -
clone_size: few
v_call: TRBV18
cdr3_length: 13
j_call: TRBJ1-1

cdr3_aa: CASSPGQGWNEKLFF
cdr3_nt: TGTGCCAGCTCACCAGGACAGGGTTGGAATGAAAAACTGTTTTTT
d_call: TRBD1
clone_size: many
v_call: TRBV18
cdr3_length: 15
j_call: TRBJ1-4

cdr3_aa: CASSQDLILRLDTGELFF
cdr3_nt: TGTGCCAGCAGCCAAGATCTTATTCTACGCCTTGACACCGGGGAGCTGTTTTTT
d_call: -
clone_size: -
v_call: TRBV3-1
cdr3_length: 18
j_call: TRBJ2-2